What follows are 18 T cell receptor beta chains derived from one specimen sequenced in a study of lymphopenia after photon versus proton radiotherapy. The data were produced by immunoSEQ multiplex PCR, yet TCRdb's version contains in-frame clones alone and is incomplete. Of around 150,000 clones listed, around 85% are singletons. Material: peripheral blood, obtained from a patient treated with photon-based radiotherapy. The receptor source for this set is a man aged 45-65 years with gastric cancer.

V and J are TRBV5-1 and TRBJ1-2; unclear D gene. This CDR3 region has 13 residues. The germline gives CDR1 SGHRS, CDR2 YFSETQ. Trimming pared 2 bases from V and 4 bases from J, leaving 9 bases between. The DNA of the CDR3 is TGCGCCAGCAGCTTACGGGAACCCTATGGCTACACCTTC. It translates to CASSLREPYGYTF.

The chain joins TRBV28 to TRBJ2-7, with 11 bases identical to TRBD1. The length of the CDR3 is 14 residues. Germline V lookup: CDR1 MDHEN, CDR2 SYDVKM. J lost 1 base, V lost 6 bases, and 2 bases had no gene match. The CDR3 loop is CASSGQGASYEQYF. The CDR3 DNA reads as TGTGCCAGCAGCGGACAGGGGGCTTCCTACGAGCAGTACTTC.

V usage is TRBV5-1 and J usage is TRBJ1-1, with unresolved D. The ends were cut back, 1 base at V and 4 bases at J, with 11 bases in the middle. The CDR3 is 14 amino acids. Germline loops: CDR1 SGHRS, CDR2 YFSETQ. CDR3 sequence: CASSLLGLSTEAFF. The CDR3 region has the DNA TGCGCCAGCAGCTTGCTTGGGCTTTCCACTGAAGCTTTCTTT.

The genes are TRBV5-4 and TRBJ2-7; tentatively, D is TRBD2 (5 bases). The germline V and J ends were trimmed by 2 bases and 1 base, with 10 bases remaining between them. Germline CDR1 SGHNT, CDR2 YYREEE (reference sequence). This CDR3 is built from 14 residues. The CDR3 DNA reads TGTGCCAGCAGCTTTGGAGGAGGATCCTACGAGCAGTACTTC. Its translation is CASSFGGGSYEQYF.

The chain joins TRBV2 to TRBJ2-1, with D uncertain. CDR1 SNHLY and CDR2 FYNNEI come from the germline V gene. This CDR3 is 13 amino acids long. V was pared by 5 bases and J by 9 bases, with 14 bases between. CDR3 sequence reads: CASSPGSRGEQFF. The CDR3 region has the DNA TGTGCCAGCAGTCCCGGCAGCCGCGGTGAGCAGTTCTTC.

As concerns this clone: This sample also contains other DNA sequences that code for the same CDR3. The V gene is TRBV5-6, the J gene TRBJ2-7; 9 bases fit TRBD2. Germline-derived CDR1 and CDR2 are SGHDT and YYEEEE. The V and J ends lost 0 bases and 0 bases, in that order; junction bases with no gene match: 1. CDR3 size: 15 residues. CDR3 loop: CASSLGGGASYEQYF. As DNA, the CDR3 is TGTGCCAGCAGCTTGGGCGGGGGGGCCTCCTACGAGCAGTACTTC.

This clone has more than one count but fewer than ten. The J gene is TRBJ2-1, the V gene TRBV19, with 8 bases aligning to TRBD1. The CDR3 spans 16 residues. J gave up 4 bases and V 4 bases, and 9 bases lay outside the gene matches. Germline V CDR1 and CDR2: LNHDA, SQIVND (reference sequence). The CDR3 loop reads CASSTTAGGWYNEQFF. Written as DNA, the CDR3 is TGTGCCAGTAGTACTACCGCAGGGGGCTGGTACAATGAGCAGTTCTTC.

The CDR3 is CASSHGLAGVWDTQYF. The CDR3 coding sequence is TGTGCCAGCAGCCATGGACTAGCGGGAGTATGGGATACGCAGTATTTT. The V gene is TRBV7-2, the J gene TRBJ2-3; 13 nucleotides align to TRBD2. The V and J ends lost 5 bases and 6 bases, in that order; junction bases with no gene match: 8. CDR3 length: 16 amino acids. Looked up from germline, CDR1 is SGHTA and CDR2 is FQGNSA.

V usage is TRBV15 and J usage is TRBJ1-1; D call uncertain. Germline V gene sequence: CDR1 LNHNV, CDR2 YYDKDF (reference sequence). The CDR3 has 13 residues. V lost 3 bases, J lost 7 bases, and 12 bases lay in between. This chain's CDR3 is CATSSDRRVEAFF. The CDR3 DNA is TGTGCCACCAGCAGTGATCGACGGGTTGAAGCTTTCTTT.

The CDR3 DNA sequence: TGTGCCAGCAGCTCTATGCCAGTAGCGGGGTCCTACGAGCAGTACTTC. It codes for CASSSMPVAGSYEQYF. The chain joins TRBV9 to TRBJ2-7; 8 bases are shared with TRBD2. The germline V gene has CDR1 SGDLS and CDR2 YYNGEE. V lost 4 bases and J lost 1; bases outside the gene matches: 10. The CDR3 is 16 residues long. The entire variable domain, with the rest obtained from reference TRBV9 and TRBJ2-7, is as follows: DSGVTQTPKHLITATGQRVTLRCSPRSGDLSVYWYQQSLDQGLQFLIQYYNGEERAKGNILERFSAQQFPDLHSELNLSSLELGDSALYFCASSSMPVAGSYEQYFGPGTRLTVT.

The chain recombines TRBV11-2 with TRBJ2-1; the match to TRBD2 covers 7 bases. CDR1 and CDR2 from the germline V gene are SGHAT and FQNNGV. V trimming: 3 bases; J trimming: 0 bases; junction bases outside the gene matches: 5. This CDR3 region has 16 residues. CDR3 DNA: TGTGCCAGCAGCTTGTTGGGAGGGCCCTCCTACAATGAGCAGTTCTTC. It yields the protein CASSLLGGPSYNEQFF.

The rearrangement joins TRBV7-6 to TRBJ2-2; D gene unclear. The CDR3 has 13 amino acids. Germline loops: CDR1 SGHVS, CDR2 FNYEAQ. Trimming stripped 5 bases from V and 7 bases from J, with 11 bases between. CDR3 DNA sequence: TGTGCCAGCAGCCCCCGGGTTATCGGGGAGCTGTTTTTT. It encodes CASSPRVIGELFF.

This clone has just one count. The genes are TRBV10-3 and TRBJ2-3; the match to TRBD2 covers 12 bases. Germline V gives CDR1 ENHRY, CDR2 SYGVKD. V lost 4 bases to trimming and J lost 0 bases; unmatched junction nucleotides: 2. The CDR3 extends over 16 amino acids. The CDR3 coding sequence is TGTGCCATCAGTGTAGGGACTAGCGGGAGCACAGATACGCAGTATTTT. This encodes CAISVGTSGSTDTQYF.

The genes are TRBV7-6 and TRBJ1-2; D not resolved. Per the germline V gene, CDR1 is SGHVS and CDR2 is FNYEAQ. The CDR3 has 14 residues. The ends were cut back, 6 bases at V and 4 bases at J, with 15 bases in the middle. The CDR3 DNA follows: TGTGCCAGCAGTTCAGGCATTTCTCTCTATGGCTACACCTTC. Its protein is CASSSGISLYGYTF.

The chain joins TRBV27 to TRBJ1-2; tentative D call: TRBD1 (5 bases). Trimming left V 3 bases short and J 5 bases short, with 16 bases between. The CDR3 totals 15 residues. Germline V lookup: CDR1 MNHEY, CDR2 SMNVEV (reference sequence). CDR3: CASSFRDVSRYGYTF. The CDR3 DNA is TGTGCCAGCAGTTTCCGGGACGTCTCGCGTTATGGCTACACCTTC.

The CDR3 loop reads CAWSVRDFQYF. The CDR3 nucleotides read TGTGCCTGGAGTGTACGGGATTTTCAGTACTTC. The V and J genes are TRBV30 and TRBJ2-4; tentative D call: TRBD2 (5 bases). The CDR3 consists of 11 residues. Germline CDR1 GTSNPN, CDR2 SVGIG (reference sequence). V dropped 0 bases and J dropped 11 bases, with 8 bases sitting between them.

This clone occurred once. The chain joins TRBV2 to TRBJ2-3; no reliable D call. Germline lookup yields CDR1 SNHLY and CDR2 FYNNEI. This CDR3 has 14 residues. Deletions cut 3 bases from V and 2 bases from J, with 9 bases between. In nucleotides, the CDR3 is TGTGCCAGCAGTGATAGGACCTACACAGATACGCAGTATTTT. Translation: CASSDRTYTDTQYF.

The chain joins TRBV5-1 to TRBJ2-4; unclear D gene. Germline lookup yields CDR1 SGHRS and CDR2 YFSETQ. Trimming left V 0 bases short and J 5 bases short, with 6 bases between. There are 13 residues in the CDR3. In nucleotides, the CDR3 is TGCGCCAGCAGCTTGGTTGGGGAAAACATTCAGTACTTC. This codes for CASSLVGENIQYF.